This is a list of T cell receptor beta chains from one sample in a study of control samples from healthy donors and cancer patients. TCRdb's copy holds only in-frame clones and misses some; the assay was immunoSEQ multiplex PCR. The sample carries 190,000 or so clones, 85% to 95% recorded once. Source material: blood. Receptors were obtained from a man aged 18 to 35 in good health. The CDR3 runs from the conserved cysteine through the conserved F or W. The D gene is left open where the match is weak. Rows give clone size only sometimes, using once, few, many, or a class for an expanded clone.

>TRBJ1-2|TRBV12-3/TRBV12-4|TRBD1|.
CASSPDRAYGYTF
TGTGCCAGCAGCCCGGACAGGGCCTATGGCTACACCTTC
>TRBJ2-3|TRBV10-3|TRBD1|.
CAISGTGKSTDTQYF
TGTGCCATCAGTGGGACAGGGAAAAGCACAGATACGCAGTATTTT
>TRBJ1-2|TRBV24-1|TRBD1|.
CATSEAGTGTNYGYTF
TGTGCCACCAGTGAGGCCGGGACAGGGACTAACTATGGCTACACCTTC
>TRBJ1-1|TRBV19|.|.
CASSIEAGLNTEAFF
TGTGCCAGTAGTATAGAGGCAGGCTTGAACACTGAAGCTTTCTTT
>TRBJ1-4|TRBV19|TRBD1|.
CASRSRTGDEKLFF
TGTGCCAGTAGGTCGCGGACAGGGGATGAAAAACTGTTTTTT
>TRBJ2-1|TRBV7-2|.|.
CASSLVGSGDEQFF
TGTGCCAGCAGCTTAGTAGGGAGCGGCGATGAGCAGTTCTTC
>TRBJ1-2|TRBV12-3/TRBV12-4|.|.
CASTQQGPYGYTF
TGTGCCAGCACCCAACAGGGCCCCTATGGCTACACCTTC
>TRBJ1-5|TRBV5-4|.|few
CASSLDINQPQHF
TGTGCCAGCAGCTTGGACATTAATCAGCCCCAGCATTTT
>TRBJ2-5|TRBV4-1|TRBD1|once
CASSQHLDRGRETQYF
TGCGCCAGCAGCCAACACCTTGACAGGGGAAGGGAGACCCAGTACTTC
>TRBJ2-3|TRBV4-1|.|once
CASSQDWRDTQYF
TGCGCCAGCAGCCAAGATTGGAGGGATACGCAGTATTTT
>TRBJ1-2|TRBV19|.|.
CASSIQGTFNGYTF
TGTGCCAGTAGTATACAAGGGACTTTTAATGGCTACACCTTC
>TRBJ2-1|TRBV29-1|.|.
CSVEGVRFGGTNYNEQFF
TGCAGCGTTGAGGGGGTGAGATTCGGCGGAACGAACTACAATGAGCAGTTCTTC
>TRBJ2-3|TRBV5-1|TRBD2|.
CASSPSTSGASTDTQYF
TGCGCCAGCAGCCCCTCGACTAGCGGGGCCTCCACAGATACGCAGTATTTT
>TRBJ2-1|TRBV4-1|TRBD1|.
CASSHDRGGSYEQFF
TGCGCCAGCAGCCACGACAGGGGGGGGAGTTATGAGCAGTTCTTC
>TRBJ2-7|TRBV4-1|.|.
CASSQGQPPSYEQYF
TGCGCCAGCAGCCAAGGCCAGCCACCTTCCTACGAGCAGTACTTC
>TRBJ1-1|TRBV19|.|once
CASRGAGRGTEAFF
TGTGCCAGTCGGGGTGCGGGACGGGGTACTGAAGCTTTCTTT
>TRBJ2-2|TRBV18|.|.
CASSPGETDSGELFF
TGTGCCAGCTCACCAGGCGAAACCGACTCCGGGGAGCTGTTTTTT
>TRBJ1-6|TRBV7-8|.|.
CASSLASNSPLHF
TGTGCCAGCAGCTTAGCGAGTAATTCACCCCTCCACTTT
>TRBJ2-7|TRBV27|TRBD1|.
CASIDRGRSYEQYF
TGTGCCAGCATCGACAGGGGGCGGTCCTACGAGCAGTACTTC
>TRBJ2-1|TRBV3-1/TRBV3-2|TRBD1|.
CASSQQGATYNEQFF
TGTGCCAGCAGCCAGCAGGGGGCGACCTACAATGAGCAGTTCTTC
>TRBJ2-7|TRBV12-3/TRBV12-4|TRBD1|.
CASSKDRVNEQYF
TGTGCCAGCAGTAAGGACAGGGTCAACGAGCAGTACTTC
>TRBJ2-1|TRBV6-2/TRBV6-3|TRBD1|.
CASSSMRGPVNEQFF
TGTGCCAGCAGTTCAATGAGGGGGCCCGTCAATGAGCAGTTCTTC
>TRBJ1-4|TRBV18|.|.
CASSLTGNEKLFF
TGTGCCAGCTCACTGACTGGTAATGAAAAACTGTTTTTT
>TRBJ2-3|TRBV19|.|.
CASSLLAGGRGDTQYF
TGTGCCAGTAGTCTTCTAGCAGGAGGGAGAGGAGATACGCAGTATTTT
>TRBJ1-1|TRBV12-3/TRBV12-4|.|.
CASSWTANTEAFF
TGTGCCAGCAGTTGGACAGCGAACACTGAAGCTTTCTTT
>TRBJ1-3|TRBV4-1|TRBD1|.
CASSQGTGGFGNTIYF
TGCGCCAGCAGCCAAGGTACAGGGGGCTTTGGAAACACCATATATTTT
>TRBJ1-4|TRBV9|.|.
CASSEWGGVREKLFF
TGTGCCAGCAGCGAATGGGGAGGGGTACGAGAAAAACTGTTTTTT
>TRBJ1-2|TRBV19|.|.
CASSPKGRLEGYTF
TGTGCCAGTAGTCCCAAGGGCCGACTCGAAGGCTACACCTTC
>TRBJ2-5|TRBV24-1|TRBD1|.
CATSDPGQGATQYF
TGTGCCACCAGTGACCCGGGACAGGGGGCGACCCAGTACTTC
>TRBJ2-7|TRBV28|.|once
CASSWPGSSYEQYF
TGTGCCAGCAGTTGGCCTGGGAGCTCCTACGAGCAGTACTTC
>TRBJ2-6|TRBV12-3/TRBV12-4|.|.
CASNWPGANVLTF
TGTGCCAGCAATTGGCCTGGGGCCAACGTCCTGACTTTC
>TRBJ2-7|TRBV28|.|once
CASSLVYYEQYF
TGTGCCAGCAGTTTGGTATACTACGAGCAGTACTTC
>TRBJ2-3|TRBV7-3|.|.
CASSLMSAFTDTQYF
TGTGCCAGCAGCTTAATGAGCGCATTCACAGATACGCAGTATTTT
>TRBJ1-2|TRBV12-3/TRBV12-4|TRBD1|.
CASSPYRGSYTF
TGTGCCAGCAGTCCCTACAGGGGGAGCTACACCTTC
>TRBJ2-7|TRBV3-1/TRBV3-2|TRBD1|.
CASSQEGIRQGGSYEQYF
TGTGCCAGCAGCCAAGAAGGGATTCGACAGGGGGGTTCTTACGAGCAGTACTTC
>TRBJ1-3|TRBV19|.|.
CASSIIQGRSGNTIYF
TGTGCCAGTAGTATTATTCAGGGTCGGTCTGGAAACACCATATATTTT
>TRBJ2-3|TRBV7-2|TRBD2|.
CASSLAAGPLTDTQYF
TGTGCCAGCAGCTTAGCAGCGGGGCCGCTCACAGATACGCAGTATTTT
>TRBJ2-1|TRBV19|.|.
CASSIRTKTDNNEQFF
TGTGCCAGTAGTATCCGCACTAAAACCGACAACAATGAGCAGTTCTTC
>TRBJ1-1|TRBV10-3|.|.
CAISEGGPIRMNTEAFF
TGTGCCATCAGTGAGGGGGGGCCGATAAGAATGAACACTGAAGCTTTCTTT
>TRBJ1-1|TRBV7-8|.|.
CASSLALRNTEAFF
TGTGCCAGCAGCTTAGCGCTAAGGAACACTGAAGCTTTCTTT
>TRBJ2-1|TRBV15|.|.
CATSRSRDSHLEQFF
TGTGCCACCAGCAGATCCCGGGACTCCCACCTAGAGCAGTTCTTC
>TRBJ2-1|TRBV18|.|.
CASSPTPDNEQFF
TGTGCCAGCTCACCAACGCCAGACAATGAGCAGTTCTTC
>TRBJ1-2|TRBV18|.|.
CASSATSGNYGYTF
TGTGCCAGCTCAGCAACGTCAGGGAACTATGGCTACACCTTC
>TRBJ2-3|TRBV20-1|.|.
CSARFTDTQYF
TGCAGTGCTAGGTTCACAGATACGCAGTATTTT
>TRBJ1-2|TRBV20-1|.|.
CSASLGGYGYTF
TGCAGTGCTAGTCTAGGGGGGTATGGCTACACCTTC
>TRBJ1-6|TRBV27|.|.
CASSLAGNNSPLHF
TGTGCCAGCAGTTTGGCGGGTAATAATTCACCCCTCCACTTT
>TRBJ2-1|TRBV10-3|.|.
CAISETGIWDNEQFF
TGTGCCATCAGTGAGACAGGGATATGGGACAATGAGCAGTTCTTC
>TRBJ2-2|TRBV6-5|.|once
CASTIPGTQVVFF
TGTGCCAGCACAATACCCGGGACTCAAGTTGTGTTTTTT
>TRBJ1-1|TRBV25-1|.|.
CASSFGVRAFF
TGTGCCAGCAGTTTCGGGGTAAGGGCTTTCTTT
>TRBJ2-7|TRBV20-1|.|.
CSAREGYEQYF
TGCAGTGCTAGAGAAGGCTACGAGCAGTACTTC
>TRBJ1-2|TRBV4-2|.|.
CASSQDIGQEHYGYTF
TGTGCCAGCAGCCAAGATATTGGGCAGGAGCACTATGGCTACACCTTC
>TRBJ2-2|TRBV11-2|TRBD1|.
CASSRRQGEGGELFF
TGTGCCAGCAGCCGCAGACAGGGGGAGGGCGGGGAGCTGTTTTTT
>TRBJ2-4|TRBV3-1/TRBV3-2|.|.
CASSQDQENFQYF
TGTGCCAGCAGCCAAGATCAGGAAAACTTTCAGTACTTC